The sequence of this T cell receptor beta chain was determined in a study of cytomegalovirus exposure and HLA in healthy donors. Study results and limitations: An Asian-associated ancestry cluster reportedly showed fewer N-insertions than the roughly 700-donor mean in a later analysis.

The length of the CDR3 is 15 residues. The germline gives CDR1 SQVTM, CDR2 ANQGSEA. Trimming left V 4 bases short and J 1 base short, with 16 bases between. The PCR employed 60 Vbeta primers together with 13 Jbeta primers. Sequenced by immunoSEQ multiplex PCR; TCRdb stores in-frame clones only, minus some. The sample gives more than 35,000 clones, around 68% of which show up once; nearly 4% is in the top ten. On this clone: Its antigen remains unidentified.

This clonotype originated in a man aged 35 to 55 in good health and CMV-seronegative. V gene TRBV29-1 combines with J gene TRBJ2-5, with D perhaps matching TRBD1 (6 bases). Sequenced input: PBMCs. The CDR3 spells CSVGNSQGIQETQYF. As DNA, the CDR3 is TGCAGCGTTGGTAATAGTCAGGGGATCCAAGAGACCCAGTACTTC.